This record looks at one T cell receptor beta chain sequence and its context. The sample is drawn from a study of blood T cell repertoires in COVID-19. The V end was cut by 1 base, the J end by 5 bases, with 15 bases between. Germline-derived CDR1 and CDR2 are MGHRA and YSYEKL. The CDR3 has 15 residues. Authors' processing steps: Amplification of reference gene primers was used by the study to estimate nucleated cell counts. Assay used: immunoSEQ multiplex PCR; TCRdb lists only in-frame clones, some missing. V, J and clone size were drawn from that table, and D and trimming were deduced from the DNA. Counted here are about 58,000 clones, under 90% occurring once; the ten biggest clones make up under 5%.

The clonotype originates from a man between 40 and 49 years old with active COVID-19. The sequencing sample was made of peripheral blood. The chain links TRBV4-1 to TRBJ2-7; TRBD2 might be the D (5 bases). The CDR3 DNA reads TGCGCCAGCAGCCAAGTTGGGGTTTCGAGGGACGAGCAGTACTTC. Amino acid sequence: CASSQVGVSRDEQYF.